These T cell receptor beta chains were read from a single sample in a study of blood T cell repertoires in COVID-19. Clones were sequenced by immunoSEQ multiplex PCR, and TCRdb holds only the in-frame ones, with some missing. The sample has some 300,000 clones, 90% seen once. Material: PBMCs or T cells enriched from blood (not recorded which). Receptors originate from a woman between 18 and 29 years old with acute COVID-19. Each CDR3 is given with its conserved first and last residue. D genes are given only for firm matches. For some rows the clone size is stated as once, few or many, or as a class when expanded; others skip it.

abundance	v_gene	j_gene	d_gene	CDR3nt	CDR3aa
-	TRBV4-2	TRBJ2-1	-	TGTGCCAGCAGCCAAGATCAGGACAGCTCCTACAATGAGCAGTTCTTC	CASSQDQDSSYNEQFF
-	TRBV21-1	TRBJ1-2	-	TGTGCCAGCAGCAAGACAGGGCCACACTATGGCTACACCTTC	CASSKTGPHYGYTF
few	TRBV12-3/TRBV12-4	TRBJ2-1	TRBD2	TGTGCCAGCAGATACGGACTAGCGGGAGAGCAGTTCTTC	CASRYGLAGEQFF
-	TRBV7-9	TRBJ1-1	TRBD1	TGTGCCAGCAGTTGGGACAGAGGCACTGAAGCTTTCTTT	CASSWDRGTEAFF
-	TRBV2	TRBJ2-6	-	TGTGCCAGTTCCCCGGGTGCGGCCAACGTCCTGACTTTC	CASSPGAANVLTF
-	TRBV11-3	TRBJ2-2	-	TGTGCCAGCAGCCCTCCCGACAGGGGGGAGCTGTTTTTT	CASSPPDRGELFF
-	TRBV24-1	TRBJ1-2	-	TGTGCCACCAGTGATCCACACCCCCCAGAGTTGGAGATCTATGGCTACACCTTC	CATSDPHPPELEIYGYTF
-	TRBV6-6	TRBJ2-3	TRBD1	TGTGCCAGCAGTTACGGGGACAGGGGGCGCGCAGATACGCAGTATTTT	CASSYGDRGRADTQYF
-	TRBV7-3	TRBJ2-2	-	TGTGCCACGGCTAGGGGTAGCACCGGGGAGCTGTTTTTT	CATARGSTGELFF
once	TRBV28	TRBJ1-6	-	TGTGCCAGCAGTTTGTACAGGTCCGACTATAATTCACCCCTCCACTTT	CASSLYRSDYNSPLHF
-	TRBV24-1	TRBJ1-1	-	TGTGCCACGTCAGGGGCACTTTACACTGAAGCTTTCTTT	CATSGALYTEAFF
-	TRBV28	TRBJ1-2	TRBD1	TGTGCCAGCAGTTCCGGACAGGGTAACTATGGCTACACCTTC	CASSSGQGNYGYTF
-	TRBV5-6	TRBJ2-1	-	TGTGCCAGCAGCTTCGGCTCCAGGGGTGAGCAGTTCTTC	CASSFGSRGEQFF
-	TRBV27	TRBJ1-1	-	TGTGCCAGCAGTTTATCCCAGGGGAGCACTGAAGCTTTCTTT	CASSLSQGSTEAFF
-	TRBV9	TRBJ1-3	-	TGTGCCGGCAGCGCAGGGGAAAGAGGAAACACCATATATTTT	CAGSAGERGNTIYF
-	TRBV6-1	TRBJ1-6	-	TGTGCCAGCAGTGGGGCGGGGTTTTTAGGGGCGAGTTCACCCCTCCACTTT	CASSGAGFLGASSPLHF
-	TRBV27	TRBJ1-2	-	TGTGCCAGCAGTTTCTCTTACAGAATGGTGAATGGCTACACCTTC	CASSFSYRMVNGYTF
-	TRBV18	TRBJ1-1	TRBD1	TGTGCCAGCTCACCACGGGGGAGGGACAGGGCCGGCTCTGAAGCTTTCTTT	CASSPRGRDRAGSEAFF
-	TRBV7-6	TRBJ2-1	-	TGTGCCAGCAGCTCGTTAACCCTCCGGACAAGCTCCTACAATGAGCAGTTCTTC	CASSSLTLRTSSYNEQFF
-	TRBV6-5	TRBJ1-5	TRBD1	TGTGCCAGCTATTCAGCAGGGGGCGGCAATCAGCCCCAGCATTTT	CASYSAGGGNQPQHF
-	TRBV21-1	TRBJ2-1	-	TGTGCCAGCAGCAAAGTCGACACCGGATTAGACAATGAGCAGTTCTTC	CASSKVDTGLDNEQFF
-	TRBV28	TRBJ2-7	-	TGTGCCAGCAGTCCCCCTAGGTTAACGATCGAGCAGTACTTC	CASSPPRLTIEQYF
-	TRBV28	TRBJ1-2	-	TGTGCCAGCAGTTTGGACACAAACTATGGCTACACCTTC	CASSLDTNYGYTF
-	TRBV29-1	TRBJ2-1	-	TGCAGCGTTGCGCCCCGAGCGGTAGTAGGGAATGAGCAGTTCTTC	CSVAPRAVVGNEQFF
-	TRBV27	TRBJ2-7	TRBD2	TGTGCCAGCAGTTCCTCTAGCGGGCGTACCTACGAGCAGTACTTC	CASSSSSGRTYEQYF
-	TRBV5-1	TRBJ2-2	TRBD2	TGCGCCAGCACGGAACTAGCGGGGCCCCGAGGCACCGGGGAGCTGTTTTTT	CASTELAGPRGTGELFF
once	TRBV28	TRBJ1-4	-	TGTGCCAGCGCAGGGACTAATGAAAAACTGTTTTTT	CASAGTNEKLFF
-	TRBV2	TRBJ1-5	-	TGTGCCAGCAGTGAGGGGCAGGATCAGCCCCAGCATTTT	CASSEGQDQPQHF
-	TRBV6-1	TRBJ2-4	-	TGTGCCAGCAGTGAAGAAGGAGAGGGCATTCAGTACTTC	CASSEEGEGIQYF
-	TRBV5-1	TRBJ2-2	TRBD1	TGCGCCAGCAGCAACCGGGGACAGGCGAACACCGGGGAGCTGTTTTTT	CASSNRGQANTGELFF
-	TRBV7-2	TRBJ2-1	TRBD2	TGTGCCAGCAGCTTAGCCCTATGGACTAGGGAACGAGGTGTCTACAATGAGCAGTTCTTC	CASSLALWTRERGVYNEQFF
few	TRBV28	TRBJ2-5	-	TGTGCCAGCAGTCCTACCCCAGAGACCCAGTACTTC	CASSPTPETQYF
once	TRBV10-3	TRBJ2-3	TRBD2	TGTGCCATCAGGGCCGACCCCGGGACTAGCGGGGGGCCTAGGGCAGATACGCAGTATTTT	CAIRADPGTSGGPRADTQYF
-	TRBV5-6	TRBJ1-2	-	TGTGCCAGCAGCTTCAAGCGGTGGGACTATGGCTACACCTTC	CASSFKRWDYGYTF
-	TRBV7-8	TRBJ1-6	-	TGTGCCAGCACCCTAGACAGGTTGGGAACACCCCTCCACTTT	CASTLDRLGTPLHF
-	TRBV5-1	TRBJ2-1	TRBD2	TGCGCCAGCACCGGGACTAGCGGGAATCGTGAGCAGTTCTTC	CASTGTSGNREQFF
-	TRBV4-2	TRBJ2-1	TRBD2	TGTGCCAGCAGCCAAGATGGGGTTCTAGCGGGATACAATGAGCAGTTCTTC	CASSQDGVLAGYNEQFF
-	TRBV6-5	TRBJ1-5	-	TGTGCCAGCAGCCTAGGAGCCTTCAGCCCCCAGCATTTT	CASSLGAFSPQHF
-	TRBV11-3	TRBJ1-6	-	TGTGCCAGCAGCTTAGGACAGAACGCCTATAATTCACCCCTCCACTTT	CASSLGQNAYNSPLHF
many	TRBV7-2	TRBJ2-7	TRBD2	TGTGCCAGCACCCCAGTTTTAGCGGGAGGCTCGGTGCAGTACTTC	CASTPVLAGGSVQYF
once	TRBV28	TRBJ1-6	-	TGTGCCAGCAAATGGAGGGTTAATTCACCCCTCCACTTT	CASKWRVNSPLHF
-	TRBV28	TRBJ2-3	-	TGTGCCAGCAGTTTTCAGGAGCGGAAACGGGGGGATACGCAGTATTTT	CASSFQERKRGDTQYF
-	TRBV28	TRBJ2-7	TRBD1	TGTGCCAGCAGGCCCACAGGGGGTTTAAGCTCCTACGAGCAGTACTTC	CASRPTGGLSSYEQYF
-	TRBV6-4	TRBJ2-1	-	TGTGCCAGCAGTCCGCGGCTAGCGAAGTACAATGAGCAGTTCTTC	CASSPRLAKYNEQFF
-	TRBV25-1	TRBJ2-1	TRBD2	TGTGCCAGCAGTGTATTAGCGGGGTCTAGCGGGACCTACAATGAGCAGTTCTTC	CASSVLAGSSGTYNEQFF
-	TRBV6-5	TRBJ1-1	TRBD1	TGTGCCAGTATGTCCCGAGGGGGCTACACTGAAGCTTTCTTT	CASMSRGGYTEAFF
-	TRBV27	TRBJ2-7	-	TGTGCCAGCAGTTTCGATGTTCGCGACGAGCAGTACTTC	CASSFDVRDEQYF
-	TRBV5-1	TRBJ1-2	TRBD1	TGCGCCAGCAGCTGGCGCCAGGGGGCGCGTGGCTACACCTTC	CASSWRQGARGYTF
-	TRBV7-6	TRBJ2-1	TRBD2	TGTGCCAGCAGCTCCTCCCCTAGCGGGTTTAATGAGCAGTTCTTC	CASSSSPSGFNEQFF
-	TRBV27	TRBJ1-5	-	TGTGCCAGCAGTTTACGGGAAAATCAGCCCCAGCATTTT	CASSLRENQPQHF
-	TRBV3-1/TRBV3-2	TRBJ1-3	-	TGTGCCAGCAGCCAGAGGGGGGGGCTGTCTGGAAACACCATATATTTT	CASSQRGGLSGNTIYF
-	TRBV14	TRBJ1-1	-	TGTGCCAGCAGCCGAGAGAATCGGGACACTGAAGCTTTCTTT	CASSRENRDTEAFF
once	TRBV21-1	TRBJ1-2	-	TGTGCCAGCAGCACTCGTGGGGACAGGCGAACTAACTATGGCTACACCTTC	CASSTRGDRRTNYGYTF
-	TRBV5-4	TRBJ1-1	-	TGTGCCAGCAGCTTGGAAGACAGTGAAGCTTTCTTT	CASSLEDSEAFF
-	TRBV7-6	TRBJ1-6	-	TGTGCCAGCAGCCTACAGGGTGGGGATTCACCCCTCCACTTT	CASSLQGGDSPLHF
-	TRBV2	TRBJ1-5	-	TGTGCCAGCAGTGAATCAATGGGGACTGGACAGCCCCAGCATTTT	CASSESMGTGQPQHF
-	TRBV2	TRBJ1-2	TRBD1	TGTGCCAGCAGCCCCGACAGGGGGCGCGGCTACACCTTC	CASSPDRGRGYTF